Presented here are 31 T cell receptor beta chains from one specimen sequenced in a study of T cell repertoires in cytomegalovirus infection. No antigen has been identified for these receptors. TCRdb ran MiXCR on the reads and lists one entry per CDR3 protein. The sample lists under 850,000 distinct CDR3 sequences, around 32% occurring once. The sequences come from cultured PBMCs, collected from culture after CMV antigen stimulation. All receptors derive from a human donor in good health (CMV status not recorded). Some clones in this sample may be carry-over from other donors' samples.

Only a few counts were recorded for this clonotype. The chain links TRBV4-1 to TRBJ1-5; D unclear. Trimming shortened V by 0 bases and J by 4 bases, and 19 bases separated the two germline ends. The CDR3 is 18 amino acids. From germline, CDR1 is MGHRA and CDR2 YSYEKL. The CDR3 nucleotides are TGCGCCAGCAGCCAAGATCCGACTGGGAATAATCCTAATCAGCCCCAGCATTTT. Translated: CASSQDPTGNNPNQPQHF.

The chain's CDR3 is CASSSPLGGTEQFF. As DNA, the CDR3 is TGTGCCAGCAGCTCCCCCCTCGGGGGTACTGAGCAGTTCTTC. The J gene is TRBJ2-1, the V gene TRBV7-8; D is possibly TRBD2 (6 bases). This CDR3 has 14 residues. V was clipped by 4 bases and J by 9 bases, with 16 bases between them. CDR1 and CDR2 from the germline V gene are SGHVS and FQNEAQ.

Regarding this clonotype: A read error may explain this, as a much larger clone is one base away. The V and J genes are TRBV7-8 and TRBJ1-1; D might be TRBD1 (6 bases). In germline, CDR1 is SGHVS, CDR2 FQNEAQ. The germline V and J ends were trimmed by 5 bases and 3 bases, with 19 bases remaining between them. The CDR3 has 16 residues. CDR3 coding DNA: TGTGCCAGCAGCCAGCTGCCGGGACACTTATACACTGAAGCTTTCTTT. Amino acids: CASSQLPGHLYTEAFF.

The chain employs TRBV6-5 and TRBJ1-5; a weak D match, TRBD1 (6 bases). There are 13 residues in the CDR3. CDR1 MNHEY and CDR2 SVGAGI come from the germline V gene. The V gene lost 8 bases and the J gene lost 10 bases, with 18 bases spanning the gap. In DNA form, the CDR3 reads TGTGCCAGCCACCGGGGCAGGGGCTCACCCCAGCATTTT. Encoded protein: CASHRGRGSPQHF.

The V and J genes are TRBV10-3 and TRBJ2-7; 8 bases are shared with TRBD2. Germline V gene data show CDR1 as ENHRY and CDR2 as SYGVKD. The CDR3 is 17 amino acids. V was clipped by 0 bases and J by 4 bases; unmatched bases: 11. CDR3 loop: CAISESRTAGEVYEQYF. CDR3 coding DNA: TGTGCCATCAGTGAGTCGAGAACAGCGGGAGAGGTATACGAGCAGTACTTC.

This clonotype was detected a few times. J is TRBJ1-1 and V is TRBV15, with D uncertain. Germline loops: CDR1 LNHNV, CDR2 YYDKDF (reference sequence). V lost 0 bases and J lost 2, with 4 bases in between. The CDR3 sequence is 13 residues long. In nucleotides, the CDR3 is TGTGCCACCAGCAGAGACCAAAACACTGAAGCTTTCTTT. Translating gives CATSRDQNTEAFF.

The rearrangement joins TRBV6-5 to TRBJ2-1, with 14 bases that match TRBD2. The germline gives CDR1 MNHEY, CDR2 SVGAGI. The junction had 3 bases not matched to a gene; V was cut back by 1 base and J by 7 bases. The CDR3 spans 16 residues. The DNA for the CDR3 is TGTGCCAGCAGTTACTGGGGACTAGCGGGAGAGAATGAGCAGTTCTTC. Encoded protein: CASSYWGLAGENEQFF.

This clonotype has a count of ten or more. This chain connects TRBV7-9 to TRBJ2-1, with D perhaps TRBD2 (5 bases). V gave up 7 bases and J gave up 5 bases, with 15 bases separating them. The CDR3 loop spans 14 amino acids. Germline-derived CDR1 and CDR2 are SEHNR and FQNEAQ (reference sequence). Written as DNA, the CDR3 is TGTGCCAGCATCCCCGTAGCGCAACACAATGAGCAGTTCTTC. It specifies CASIPVAQHNEQFF.

This chain uses TRBV10-3 with TRBJ2-7; the D is unclear. This CDR3 is 13 amino acids long. Trimming left V 3 bases short and J 0 bases short, with 6 bases between. Germline values: CDR1 ENHRY, CDR2 SYGVKD. Written as DNA, the CDR3 is TGTGCCATCAGTGAATCAGCCTCCTACGAGCAGTACTTC. Protein sequence: CAISESASYEQYF.

This clonotype was observed a few times. The V and J genes are TRBV6-5 and TRBJ1-1, with D unclear. Trimming pared 2 bases from V and 1 base from J, leaving 11 bases between. CDR3 size: 15 residues. Germline CDR1 reads MNHEY; CDR2 reads SVGAGI. CDR3 DNA sequence: TGTGCCAGCAGTTACGGAGGCCTTACGAACACTGAAGCTTTCTTT. Its translation is CASSYGGLTNTEAFF.

This clonotype occurred a few times. CDR3 amino acids: CASSPPRGQETQYF. CDR3 DNA sequence: TGTGCCAGCAGCCCACCTAGGGGCCAAGAGACCCAGTACTTC. The rearrangement links TRBV28 to TRBJ2-5; a weak D match, TRBD1 (5 bases). CDR1 is MDHEN and CDR2 is SYDVKM in the germline V gene. V was trimmed by 6 bases and J by 1 base, leaving 12 bases between them. The CDR3 is made up of 14 amino acids.

This clonotype was seen many times. The chain employs TRBV7-6 and TRBJ2-3; the D gene could be TRBD1 or TRBD2 (7 bases each). Deletions cut 5 bases from V and 5 bases from J, with 17 bases between. The CDR3 contains 15 residues. Germline CDR1 reads SGHVS; CDR2 reads FNYEAQ. Here the CDR3 reads CASSPGGGFVDTQYF. CDR3 nucleotides: TGTGCCAGCAGCCCAGGGGGGGGCTTTGTAGATACGCAGTATTTT.

This clonotype appeared a few times. This chain connects TRBV7-2 to TRBJ1-4; no clear D gene. Trimming left V 5 bases short and J 8 bases short, with 9 bases between. Per germline, CDR1 SGHTA and CDR2 FQGNSA. CDR3 length equals 12 residues. The CDR3 DNA follows: TGTGCCAGCAGCCGACTACCGGAAAAACTGTTTTTT. Translation: CASSRLPEKLFF.

The rearrangement uses TRBV10-3 and TRBJ1-6, with 8 bases that match TRBD1. CDR1 is ENHRY, CDR2 SYGVKD, per germline. V trimming: 4 bases; J trimming: 7 bases; junction bases outside the gene matches: 0. The CDR3 consists of 13 residues. CDR3 protein: CAISGQGNSPLHF. CDR3 coding DNA: TGTGCCATCAGTGGACAGGGGAATTCACCCCTCCACTTT.

This clonotype was seen many times. V is TRBV7-6 and J is TRBJ2-1; D may correspond to TRBD1 or TRBD2 (5 bases each). Germline CDR1 is SGHVS and CDR2 is FNYEAQ. CDR3 size: 16 residues. The V gene lost 5 bases and the J gene lost 7 bases, with 21 bases spanning the gap. The chain's CDR3 is CASSPHPVGVKNEQFF. The DNA of the CDR3 is TGTGCCAGCAGCCCGCACCCGGTGGGGGTAAAAAATGAGCAGTTCTTC.

This chain connects TRBV6-6 to TRBJ2-5, with D possibly being TRBD2 (5 bases). This CDR3 is 12 amino acids long. Trimming cost V 6 bases and J 7 bases, with 12 bases left between them. The germline CDR1 and CDR2 sequences are MNHNY and SVGAGI (reference sequence). DNA for the CDR3: TGTGCCAGCAGCCCGGGGTCCGGGACCCAGTACTTC. Translating gives CASSPGSGTQYF.

This clonotype was seen only a few times. The chain couples TRBV20-1 to TRBJ1-2, with D possibly matching TRBD1 (6 bases). The CDR3 extends over 11 amino acids. Per germline, CDR1 DFQATT and CDR2 SNEGSKA (reference sequence). V was cut by 8 bases and J by 5 bases, with 12 bases left in between. Written as DNA, the CDR3 is TGCAGTCCCAGGGGTCGATATGGCTACACCTTC. Translating it yields CSPRGRYGYTF.

This chain uses TRBV6-1 with TRBJ2-3; possible D gene TRBD2, 5 bases. Per the germline V gene, CDR1 is MNHNS and CDR2 is SASEGT. The CDR3 sequence is 16 residues long. V was shortened by 2 bases and J by 5 bases, with 17 bases between the two germline ends. The CDR3 DNA is TGTGCCAGCAGTGAACTTCCGGGAACCGAAATAGATACGCAGTATTTT. It translates to CASSELPGTEIDTQYF.

The J gene is TRBJ2-3, the V gene TRBV6-2 or TRBV6-3, with TRBD2 identical over 14 bases. The V gene's germline CDR1 is MNHEY and CDR2 SVGEGT. The V segment lost 5 bases and the J segment 4 bases; nucleotides outside the gene matches: 11. The CDR3 contains 18 residues. Written as DNA, the CDR3 is TGTGCCAGCAGTCCCGATCAATGGGGACTAGCGGGAGCAGATACGCAGTATTTT. Protein product: CASSPDQWGLAGADTQYF.

This rearrangement joins TRBV6-2 or TRBV6-3 to TRBJ2-7; possibly TRBD2 for D (6 bases). The germline V and J ends were trimmed by 2 bases and 6 bases, with 8 bases remaining between them. CDR3 length equals 12 residues. Germline values: CDR1 MNHEY, CDR2 SVGEGT. CDR3 nucleotides: TGTGCCAGCAGTTACGTAGCGGTCGAGCAGTACTTC. This encodes CASSYVAVEQYF.

This sequence joins TRBV6-1 and TRBJ2-3; perhaps TRBD2 as D (6 bases). The CDR3 consists of 15 residues. V shed 4 bases and J shed 3 bases, with 14 bases lying between them. CDR1 is MNHNS, CDR2 SASEGT, per germline. The CDR3 loop is CASSVGGGLTDTQYF. CDR3 DNA: TGTGCCAGCAGTGTCGGTGGAGGGTTAACAGATACGCAGTATTTT.

The chain has TRBV9 and TRBJ2-3, with D tentatively TRBD1 or TRBD2 (7 bases each). From germline, CDR1 is SGDLS and CDR2 YYNGEE. This CDR3 region has 17 residues. V lost 7 bases, J lost 2 bases, and 23 bases lay in between. The CDR3: CASSPGGRQGPTDTQYF. The CDR3 DNA is TGTGCCAGCTCCCCGGGAGGACGACAGGGCCCCACAGATACGCAGTATTTT.

J is TRBJ2-3 and V is TRBV2; D uncertain. CDR3 size: 15 residues. The V end lost 4 bases, the J end lost 0 bases, and 11 bases lay between the germline ends. The germline V gene encodes CDR1 SNHLY and CDR2 FYNNEI. CDR3: CASSARETSTDTQYF. The CDR3 nucleotides read TGTGCCAGCAGTGCGCGAGAGACTAGCACAGATACGCAGTATTTT.

The chain recombines TRBV28 with TRBJ1-1; no firm D call. The germline V and J ends were trimmed by 6 bases and 5 bases, with 16 bases remaining between them. In germline, CDR1 is MDHEN, CDR2 SYDVKM. The CDR3 is made up of 14 amino acids. The CDR3 sequence is CASSSAAWRTEAFF. The CDR3 coding sequence is TGTGCCAGCAGCTCCGCCGCATGGAGGACTGAAGCTTTCTTT.

This chain joins TRBV2 and TRBJ1-2; D ambiguous. The CDR3 is 10 amino acids. Looked up from germline, CDR1 is SNHLY and CDR2 is FYNNEI. Trimming left V 6 bases short and J 5 bases short, with 4 bases between. CDR3 DNA: TGTGCCAGCAGGCTGTATGGCTACACCTTC. Translating gives CASRLYGYTF.

Only a few counts were recorded for this clonotype. This chain joins TRBV10-3 and TRBJ2-7; TRBD2 aligns across 8 bases. Germline V lookup: CDR1 ENHRY, CDR2 SYGVKD. The CDR3 extends over 13 amino acids. After removal of 6 bases from V and 2 bases from J, the junction contained 3 bases not matched to a gene. The CDR3 loop reads CAIRGSGTYEQYF. In nucleotides, the CDR3 is TGTGCCATCAGAGGTAGCGGGACCTACGAGCAGTACTTC.

This clonotype was picked up a small number of times. The V gene is TRBV6-1, the J gene TRBJ2-5; TRBD2 matches 10 bases. Trimming removed 1 base from V and 2 bases from J; junction bases left unmatched: 16. Germline-derived CDR1 and CDR2 are MNHNS and SASEGT. There are 20 residues in the CDR3. The CDR3 DNA is TGTGCCAGCAGTGAAGACCCCTCCCTAGCGGGAGCGTCCGCGCAAGAGACCCAGTACTTC. Its protein is CASSEDPSLAGASAQETQYF.

This clonotype was picked up a small number of times. This chain connects TRBV6-1 to TRBJ1-1; 7 bases fit TRBD1. The trim removed 3 bases at V and 5 bases at J, leaving 12 bases unmatched. This CDR3 region has 16 residues. Germline CDR1 reads MNHNS; CDR2 reads SASEGT. Here the CDR3 reads CASSDPRQGGGTEAFF. The CDR3 DNA sequence: TGTGCCAGCAGTGACCCCAGGCAAGGGGGCGGAACTGAAGCTTTCTTT.

This clonotype came up a few times. V gene TRBV12-3 or TRBV12-4 combines with J gene TRBJ1-1, with D tentatively TRBD1 (6 bases). There are 14 residues in the CDR3. Trimming removed 3 bases at V and 3 bases at J, with 11 bases between. Here the CDR3 reads CASSFGGKDTEAFF. As DNA, the CDR3 is TGTGCCAGCAGTTTTGGGGGCAAGGACACTGAAGCTTTCTTT.

This clonotype was counted only a few times. The chain couples TRBV11-2 to TRBJ2-7; 8 nucleotides align to TRBD2. Germline V gene lookup returns CDR1 SGHAT and CDR2 FQNNGV. The CDR3 is 14 amino acids. V shed 6 bases, J shed 5 bases, and the junction held 9 bases outside the gene matches. CDR3 DNA sequence: TGTGCCAGCAGGCTCGGGGGACTAGACCACGAGCAGTACTTC. This sequence encodes CASRLGGLDHEQYF.

The chain combines TRBV15 with TRBJ2-5; D is unresolved. V lost 4 bases, J lost 4 bases, and 13 bases lay in between. Per the germline V gene, CDR1 is LNHNV and CDR2 is YYDKDF (reference sequence). CDR3 size: 14 residues. The CDR3 DNA sequence: TGTGCCACCAGCACCCAGACAAACCGAGAGACCCAGTACTTC. Its translation is CATSTQTNRETQYF.